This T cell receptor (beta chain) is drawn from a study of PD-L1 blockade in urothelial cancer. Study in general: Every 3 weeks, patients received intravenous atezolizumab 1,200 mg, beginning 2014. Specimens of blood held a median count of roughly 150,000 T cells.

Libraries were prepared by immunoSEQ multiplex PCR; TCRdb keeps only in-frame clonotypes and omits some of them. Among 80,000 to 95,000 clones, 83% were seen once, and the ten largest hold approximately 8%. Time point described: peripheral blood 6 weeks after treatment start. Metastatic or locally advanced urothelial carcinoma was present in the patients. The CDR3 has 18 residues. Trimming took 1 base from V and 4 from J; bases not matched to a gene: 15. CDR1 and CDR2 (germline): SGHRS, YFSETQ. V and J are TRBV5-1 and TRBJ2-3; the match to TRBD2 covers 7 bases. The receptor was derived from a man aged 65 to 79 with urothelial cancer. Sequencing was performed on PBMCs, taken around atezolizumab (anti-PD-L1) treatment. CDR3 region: CASSLYGLLGLAADTQYF. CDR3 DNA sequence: TGCGCCAGCAGCTTGTACGGCCTCCTGGGGCTAGCGGCAGATACGCAGTATTTT. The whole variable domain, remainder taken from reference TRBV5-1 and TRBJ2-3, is KAGVTQTPRYLIKTRGQQVTLSCSPISGHRSVSWYQQTPGQGLQFLFEYFSETQRNKGNFPGRFSGRQFSNSRSEMNVSTLELGDSALYLCASSLYGLLGLAADTQYFGPGTRLTVL.